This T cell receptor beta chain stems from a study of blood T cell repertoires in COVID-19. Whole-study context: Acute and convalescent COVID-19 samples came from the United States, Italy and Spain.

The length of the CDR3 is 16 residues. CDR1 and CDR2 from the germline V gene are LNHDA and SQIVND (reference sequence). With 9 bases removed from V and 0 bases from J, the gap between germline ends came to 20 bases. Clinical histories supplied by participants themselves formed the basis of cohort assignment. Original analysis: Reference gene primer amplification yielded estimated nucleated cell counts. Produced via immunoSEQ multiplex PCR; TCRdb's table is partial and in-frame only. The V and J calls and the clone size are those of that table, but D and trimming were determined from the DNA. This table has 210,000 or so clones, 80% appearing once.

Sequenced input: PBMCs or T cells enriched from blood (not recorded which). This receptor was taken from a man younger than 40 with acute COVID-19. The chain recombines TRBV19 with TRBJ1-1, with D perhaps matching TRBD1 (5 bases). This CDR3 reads CASREAGRSVNTEAFF. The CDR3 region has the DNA TGTGCCAGCAGGGAGGCAGGTAGAAGTGTGAACACTGAAGCTTTCTTT.